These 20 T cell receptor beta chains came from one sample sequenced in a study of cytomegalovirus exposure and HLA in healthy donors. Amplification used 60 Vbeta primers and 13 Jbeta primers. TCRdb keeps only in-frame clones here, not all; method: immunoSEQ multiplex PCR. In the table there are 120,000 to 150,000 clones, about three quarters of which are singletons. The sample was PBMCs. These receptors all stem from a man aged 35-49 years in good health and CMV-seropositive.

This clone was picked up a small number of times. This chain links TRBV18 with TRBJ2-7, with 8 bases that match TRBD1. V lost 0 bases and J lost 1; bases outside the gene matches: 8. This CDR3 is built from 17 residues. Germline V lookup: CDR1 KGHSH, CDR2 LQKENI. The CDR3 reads CASSPPSETGVSYEQYF. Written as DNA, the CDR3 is TGTGCCAGCTCACCACCCAGTGAGACAGGGGTTTCCTACGAGCAGTACTTC. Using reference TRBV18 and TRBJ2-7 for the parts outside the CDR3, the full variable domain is NAGVMQNPRHLVRRRGQEARLRCSPMKGHSHVYWYRQLPEEGLKFMVYLQKENIIDESGMPKERFSAEFPKEGPSILRIQQVVRGDSAAYFCASSPPSETGVSYEQYFGPGTRLTVT.

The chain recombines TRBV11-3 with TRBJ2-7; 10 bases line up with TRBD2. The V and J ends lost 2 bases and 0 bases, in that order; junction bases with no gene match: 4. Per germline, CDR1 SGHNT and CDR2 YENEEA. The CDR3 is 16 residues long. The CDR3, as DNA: TGTGCCAGCAGCTTATTCCTAGCGGGAGTCTCCTACGAGCAGTACTTC. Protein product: CASSLFLAGVSYEQYF.

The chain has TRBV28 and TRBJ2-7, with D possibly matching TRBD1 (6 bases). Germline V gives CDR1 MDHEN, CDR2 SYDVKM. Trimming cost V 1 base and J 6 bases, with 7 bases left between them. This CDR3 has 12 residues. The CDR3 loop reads CASSLSTGEQYF. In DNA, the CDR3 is TGTGCCAGCAGTTTATCGACAGGCGAGCAGTACTTC.

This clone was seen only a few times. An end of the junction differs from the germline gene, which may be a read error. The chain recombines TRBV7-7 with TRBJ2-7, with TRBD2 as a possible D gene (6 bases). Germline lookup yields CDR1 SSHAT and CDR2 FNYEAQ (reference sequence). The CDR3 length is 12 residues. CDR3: CASSPAGGEQYF. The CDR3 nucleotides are TGTGCTAGCAGCCCCGCCGGGGGCGAGCAGTACTTC.

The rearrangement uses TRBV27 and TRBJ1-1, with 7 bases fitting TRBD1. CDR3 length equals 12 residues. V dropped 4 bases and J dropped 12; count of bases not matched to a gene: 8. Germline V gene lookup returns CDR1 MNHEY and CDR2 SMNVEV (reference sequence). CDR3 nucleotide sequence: TGTGCCAGCAGTTCGCATCAGGGGGGTTCTTTCTTT. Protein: CASSSHQGGSFF.

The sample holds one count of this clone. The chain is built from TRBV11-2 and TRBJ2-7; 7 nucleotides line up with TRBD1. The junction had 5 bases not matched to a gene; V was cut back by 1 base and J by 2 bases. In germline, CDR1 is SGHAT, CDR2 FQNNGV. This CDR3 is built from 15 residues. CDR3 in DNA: TGTGCCAGCAGCTTAGTCTCCACAGGGGCCTACGAGCAGTACTTC. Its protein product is CASSLVSTGAYEQYF. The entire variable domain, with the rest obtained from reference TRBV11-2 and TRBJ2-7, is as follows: EAGVAQSPRYKIIEKRQSVAFWCNPISGHATLYWYQQILGQGPKLLIQFQNNGVVDDSQLPKDRFSAERLKGVDSTLKIQPAKLEDSAVYLCASSLVSTGAYEQYFGPGTRLTVT.

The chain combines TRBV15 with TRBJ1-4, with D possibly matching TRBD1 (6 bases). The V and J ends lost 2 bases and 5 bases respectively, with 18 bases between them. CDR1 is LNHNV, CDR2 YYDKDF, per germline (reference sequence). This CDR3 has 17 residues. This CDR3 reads CATSRQPTGFGNEKLFF. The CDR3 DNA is TGTGCCACCAGCAGACAACCCACAGGGTTCGGGAATGAAAAACTGTTTTTT.

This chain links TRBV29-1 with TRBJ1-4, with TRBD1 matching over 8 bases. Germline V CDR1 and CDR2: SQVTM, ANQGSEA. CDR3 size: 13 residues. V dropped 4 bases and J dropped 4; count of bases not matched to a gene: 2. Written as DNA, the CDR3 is TGCAGCGTTGTTGGACAGGGTAATGAAAAACTGTTTTTT. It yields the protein CSVVGQGNEKLFF.

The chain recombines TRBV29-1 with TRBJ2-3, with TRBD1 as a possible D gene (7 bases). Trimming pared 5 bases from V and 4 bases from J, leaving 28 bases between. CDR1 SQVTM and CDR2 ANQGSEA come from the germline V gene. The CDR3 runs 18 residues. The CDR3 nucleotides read TGCAGCGTTTGGGGGGCAGAGTCCACAGAGCAGGGGGCAGATACGCAGTATTTT. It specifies CSVWGAESTEQGADTQYF.

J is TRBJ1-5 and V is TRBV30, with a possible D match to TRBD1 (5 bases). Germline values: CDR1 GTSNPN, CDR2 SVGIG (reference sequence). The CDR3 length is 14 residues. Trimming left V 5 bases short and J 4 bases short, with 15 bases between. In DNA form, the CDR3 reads TGTGCCTGGGGAGGGACGGTCCCGAATCAGCCCCAGCATTTT. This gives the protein CAWGGTVPNQPQHF.

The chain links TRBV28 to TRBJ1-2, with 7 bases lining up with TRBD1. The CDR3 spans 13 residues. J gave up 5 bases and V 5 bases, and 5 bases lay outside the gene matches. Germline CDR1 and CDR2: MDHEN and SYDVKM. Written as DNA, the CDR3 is TGTGCCAGCAGTCCACCGACAGGGTATGGCTACACCTTC. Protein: CASSPPTGYGYTF.

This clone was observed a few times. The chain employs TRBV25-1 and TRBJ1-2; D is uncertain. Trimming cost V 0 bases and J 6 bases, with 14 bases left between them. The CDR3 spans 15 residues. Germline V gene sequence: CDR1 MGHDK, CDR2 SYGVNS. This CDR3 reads CASSEYWASQNGYTF. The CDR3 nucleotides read TGTGCCAGCAGTGAATATTGGGCCAGTCAGAATGGCTACACCTTC.

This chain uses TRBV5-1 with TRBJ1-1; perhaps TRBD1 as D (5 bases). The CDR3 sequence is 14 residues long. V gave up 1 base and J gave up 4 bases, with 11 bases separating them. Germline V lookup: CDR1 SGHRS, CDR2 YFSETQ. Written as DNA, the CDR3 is TGCGCCAGCAGCTTGATGCAGGGTGGCACTGAAGCTTTCTTT. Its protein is CASSLMQGGTEAFF.

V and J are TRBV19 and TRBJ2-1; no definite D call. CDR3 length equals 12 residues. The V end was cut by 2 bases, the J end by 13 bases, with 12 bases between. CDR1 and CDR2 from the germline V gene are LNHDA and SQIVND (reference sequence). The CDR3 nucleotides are TGTGCCAGTAGTATATCATCTGGTAGTCAGTTCTTC. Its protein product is CASSISSGSQFF.

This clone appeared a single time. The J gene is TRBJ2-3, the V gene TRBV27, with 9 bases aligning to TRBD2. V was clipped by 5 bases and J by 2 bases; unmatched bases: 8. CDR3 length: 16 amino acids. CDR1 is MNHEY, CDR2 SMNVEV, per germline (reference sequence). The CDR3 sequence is CASSPEGLAFTDTQYF. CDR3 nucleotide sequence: TGTGCCAGCAGTCCCGAGGGACTAGCATTCACAGATACGCAGTATTTT.

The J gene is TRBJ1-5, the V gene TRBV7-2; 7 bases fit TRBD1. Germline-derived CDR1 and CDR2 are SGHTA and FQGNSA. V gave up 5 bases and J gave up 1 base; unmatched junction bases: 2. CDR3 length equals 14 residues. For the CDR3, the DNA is TGTGCCAGCAGCCCGGACAGGAGCAATCAGCCCCAGCATTTT. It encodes CASSPDRSNQPQHF.

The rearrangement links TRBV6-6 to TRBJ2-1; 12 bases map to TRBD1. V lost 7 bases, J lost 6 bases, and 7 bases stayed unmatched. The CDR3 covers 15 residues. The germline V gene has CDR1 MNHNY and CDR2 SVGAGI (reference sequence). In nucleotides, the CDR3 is TGTGCCAGCATCAAGGGGGACAGGGGGCTCAATGAGCAGTTCTTC. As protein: CASIKGDRGLNEQFF.

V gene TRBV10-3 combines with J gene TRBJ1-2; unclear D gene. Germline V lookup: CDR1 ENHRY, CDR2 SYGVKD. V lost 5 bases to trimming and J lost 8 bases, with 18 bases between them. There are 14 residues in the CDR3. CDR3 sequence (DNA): TGTGCCATCAGTTCCCGGGGAAGCGCGTCCGGCTACACCTTC. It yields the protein CAISSRGSASGYTF.

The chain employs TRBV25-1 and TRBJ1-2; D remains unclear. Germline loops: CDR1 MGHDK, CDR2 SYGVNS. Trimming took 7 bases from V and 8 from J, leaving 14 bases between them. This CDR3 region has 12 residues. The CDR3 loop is CASNKLREGYTF. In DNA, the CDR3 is TGTGCCAGCAACAAGTTGCGGGAGGGCTACACCTTC.

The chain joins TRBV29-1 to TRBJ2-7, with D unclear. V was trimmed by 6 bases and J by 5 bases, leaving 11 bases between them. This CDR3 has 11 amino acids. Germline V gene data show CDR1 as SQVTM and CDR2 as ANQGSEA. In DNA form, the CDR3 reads TGCAGCGTCCGTGCGGTGGACGAGCAGTACTTC. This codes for CSVRAVDEQYF.